The next 21 T cell receptor beta chains were all read from a single sample in a study of human T cells and chemical hapten exposure. MiXCR, applied by TCRdb to the RACE reads, yields one record per CDR3 protein. The data show more than 75,000 distinct CDR3 sequences, over 8.5% seen once. Stated time point: healthy volunteer bleed at 6 weeks. The template was total RNA from unfractionated whole blood. Sequencing was performed on whole blood. Source of these receptors: a male donor in good health. Some clones in this sample may be carry-over from other donors' samples.

This clonotype has at least ten counts. V gene TRBV29-1 combines with J gene TRBJ2-5; D is unresolved. Looked up from germline, CDR1 is SQVTM and CDR2 is ANQGSEA. Trimming removed 6 bases at V and 2 bases at J, with 13 bases between. The CDR3 loop spans 13 amino acids. The DNA for the CDR3 is TGCAGCGTCCTTGTACCGGAACAAGAGACCCAGTACTTC. The encoded protein is CSVLVPEQETQYF.

This clonotype was recorded a few times. The rearrangement uses TRBV29-1 and TRBJ2-1; 10 bases map to TRBD1. The CDR3 runs to 13 residues. The ends lost 6 bases at V and 8 bases at J; junction bases unmatched: 7. In germline, CDR1 is SQVTM, CDR2 ANQGSEA. CDR3 sequence (DNA): TGCAGCGTCGCGGGACAGGGGATCGATGAGCAGTTCTTC. Translated, it gives CSVAGQGIDEQFF.

The chain carries TRBV6-5 and TRBJ1-1; 9 nucleotides line up with TRBD1. Germline V CDR1 and CDR2: MNHEY, SVGAGI. V lost 2 bases and J lost 6; bases outside the gene matches: 4. The CDR3 loop spans 14 amino acids. In DNA form, the CDR3 reads TGTGCCAGCAGTTACCAGCGACAGGGGGCTGAAGCTTTCTTT. Translating gives CASSYQRQGAEAFF.

This clonotype showed up many times. The chain links TRBV4-3 to TRBJ2-3; weak D call: TRBD1 (6 bases). The germline V and J ends were trimmed by 4 bases and 0 bases, with 8 bases remaining between them. Germline V gene data show CDR1 as LGHNA and CDR2 as YSLEER. The CDR3 is 14 amino acids. The CDR3 DNA is TGCGCCAGCAGCCGAGGGGGTAGCACAGATACGCAGTATTTT. It codes for CASSRGGSTDTQYF.

Worth noting for this clonotype: This may arise from a read error, as a much more abundant clone is one base away. The rearrangement uses TRBV12-3 or TRBV12-4 and TRBJ1-1, with D possibly matching TRBD1 (5 bases). This CDR3 has 12 residues. The chain's CDR3 is CASSRQNTEDFF. For the CDR3, the DNA is TGTGCCAGCAGCCGACAGAACACTGAAGATTTCTTT.

This clonotype has only a few counts. This chain uses TRBV6-5 with TRBJ1-2; D is unclear. The CDR3 consists of 14 residues. V gave up 5 bases and J gave up 0 bases, with 10 bases separating them. The germline CDR1 and CDR2 sequences are MNHEY and SVGAGI. CDR3 residues: CASSVQPANYGYTF. In nucleotides, the CDR3 is TGTGCCAGCAGTGTACAGCCCGCTAACTATGGCTACACCTTC.

The CDR3 DNA reads as TGCAGTGCGGACAACTCCTACGAGCAGTACTTC. This sequence encodes CSADNSYEQYF. The V call is TRBV20-1, the J call TRBJ2-7; tentative D call: TRBD1 (5 bases). The CDR3 contains 11 residues. V was shortened by 6 bases and J by 0 bases, with 6 bases between the two germline ends. Germline values: CDR1 DFQATT, CDR2 SNEGSKA (reference sequence).

In this sample, this clonotype turned up many times. This sequence joins TRBV20-1 and TRBJ1-5; TRBD1 matches at 10 bases. V lost 2 bases and J lost 6; bases outside the gene matches: 7. Germline V lookup: CDR1 DFQATT, CDR2 SNEGSKA (reference sequence). This CDR3 spans 15 amino acids. For the CDR3, the DNA is TGCAGTGCTAGAAACCCGGGACAGGGGAGTCAGCCCCAGCATTTT. It specifies CSARNPGQGSQPQHF.

This clonotype was seen at least ten times. The chain recombines TRBV11-2 with TRBJ2-3; TRBD2 matches at 10 bases. This CDR3 spans 15 amino acids. J gave up 4 bases and V 5 bases, and 6 bases lay outside the gene matches. Germline loops: CDR1 SGHAT, CDR2 FQNNGV. The CDR3 here is CASSLLAGRADTQYF. CDR3 in DNA: TGTGCCAGCAGCCTACTAGCGGGAAGGGCAGATACGCAGTATTTT.

The chain recombines TRBV30 with TRBJ2-1; TRBD2 might be the D (5 bases). The CDR3 runs 13 residues. Per germline, CDR1 GTSNPN and CDR2 SVGIG (reference sequence). V was cut by 1 base and J by 7 bases, with 11 bases left in between. The CDR3 here is CAWSGGIQNEQFF. The DNA of the CDR3 is TGTGCCTGGAGTGGAGGGATTCAGAATGAGCAGTTCTTC.

This clonotype was seen at least ten times. The chain has TRBV7-2 and TRBJ2-3; 8 bases are shared with TRBD1. V gave up 5 bases and J gave up 1 base; unmatched junction bases: 5. The CDR3 is 15 residues long. CDR1 is SGHTA, CDR2 FQGNSA, per germline. The CDR3 DNA follows: TGTGCCAGCAGCAAGGACAGGGAGGGCACAGATACGCAGTATTTT. Encoded protein: CASSKDREGTDTQYF.

This rearrangement joins TRBV12-3 or TRBV12-4 to TRBJ2-3; D uncertain. There are 12 residues in the CDR3. The V and J ends lost 6 bases and 2 bases respectively, with 6 bases between them. CDR3 coding DNA: TGTGCCAGCAGGCCAGCCACAGATACGCAGTATTTT. Translating gives CASRPATDTQYF.

The rearrangement uses TRBV20-1 and TRBJ1-1; a weak D match, TRBD1 (5 bases). V was cut by 3 bases and J by 1 base, with 9 bases left in between. Germline CDR1 and CDR2: DFQATT and SNEGSKA (reference sequence). The CDR3 is 13 amino acids. The CDR3 loop is CSASSQGNTEAFF. In DNA form, the CDR3 reads TGCAGTGCTAGCAGTCAGGGGAACACTGAAGCTTTCTTT.

This chain links TRBV7-2 with TRBJ1-6; possible D gene TRBD1, 5 bases. In germline, CDR1 is SGHTA, CDR2 FQGNSA. Trimming took 1 base from V and 7 from J, leaving 8 bases between them. This CDR3 spans 14 amino acids. CDR3 in DNA: TGTGCCAGCAGCTTAGAGGGGCCAAATTCACCCCTCCACTTT. Protein: CASSLEGPNSPLHF.

In this sample, this clonotype turned up many times. This chain links TRBV6-2 or TRBV6-3 with TRBJ2-1, with 8 bases fitting TRBD1. Trimming at V came to 8 bases and at J to 8 bases, leaving 8 bases not matched to a gene. Germline V gene sequence: CDR1 MNHEY, CDR2 SVGEGT. This CDR3 comprises 13 residues. The CDR3 here is CASQTGDFHEQFF. CDR3 nucleotide sequence: TGTGCCAGCCAGACAGGGGATTTTCATGAGCAGTTCTTC.

This sequence joins TRBV3-1 and TRBJ2-1; D not resolved. The germline gives CDR1 LGHDT, CDR2 YNNKEL (reference sequence). Trimming took 1 base from V and 9 from J, leaving 10 bases between them. The CDR3 runs to 13 residues. This chain's CDR3 is CASSQVERGEQFF. In DNA form, the CDR3 reads TGTGCCAGCAGCCAAGTTGAAAGAGGTGAGCAGTTCTTC.

This clonotype appeared a few times. This rearrangement joins TRBV29-1 to TRBJ1-1; D ambiguous. Trimming left V 2 bases short and J 1 base short, with 8 bases between. The CDR3 runs 13 residues. Germline CDR1 and CDR2: SQVTM and ANQGSEA. The DNA for the CDR3 is TGCAGCGTTGAACGAGGATCGAACACTGAAGCTTTCTTT. The encoded protein is CSVERGSNTEAFF.

This sequence joins TRBV12-3 or TRBV12-4 and TRBJ1-5; 7 bases fit TRBD1. CDR3 length: 17 residues. V lost 5 bases and J lost 0; bases outside the gene matches: 10. This CDR3 is CASSPSGGVNSNQPQHF. Here the CDR3 DNA reads TGTGCCAGCAGTCCATCAGGGGGGGTGAATAGCAATCAGCCCCAGCATTTT.

This clonotype was counted between two and nine times. The chain couples TRBV4-2 to TRBJ1-1; D unclear. The CDR3 is 15 amino acids. From germline, CDR1 is LGHNA and CDR2 YNFKEQ. The V end lost 2 bases, the J end lost 5 bases, and 15 bases lay between the germline ends. This chain's CDR3 is CASSQRLTPGTEAFF. CDR3 DNA: TGTGCCAGCAGCCAAAGGTTGACACCCGGGACTGAAGCTTTCTTT.

This clonotype turned up a few times. The chain couples TRBV25-1 to TRBJ2-7; no clear D gene. The CDR3 length is 12 residues. Germline assignment: CDR1 MGHDK and CDR2 SYGVNS. Trimming shortened V by 8 bases and J by 0 bases, and 8 bases separated the two germline ends. The CDR3 nucleotides read TGTGCCAGCTTGGATCCCTCCTACGAGCAGTACTTC. Protein product: CASLDPSYEQYF.

The chain combines TRBV7-4 with TRBJ1-5; the match to TRBD1 covers 7 bases. The CDR3 covers 16 residues. Germline CDR1 reads SGHVT; CDR2 reads SQSDAQ. The V and J ends lost 3 bases and 5 bases, in that order; junction bases with no gene match: 10. This CDR3 reads CASSFYDTTGHQPQHF. In nucleotides, the CDR3 is TGTGCCAGCAGCTTTTACGACACGACAGGGCATCAGCCCCAGCATTTT.